These 20 T cell receptor beta chains were all obtained from the same sample, sequenced in a study of cytomegalovirus exposure and HLA in healthy donors. Generated by immunoSEQ multiplex PCR, the TCRdb table keeps only in-frame clones and is missing some. Altogether 150,000 or so clones are present, around nine tenths being singletons, with the ten largest covering 1.4%. The sequencing input was PBMCs. These receptors all stem from a woman aged 25 to 39 in good health and CMV-seronegative.

This rearrangement joins TRBV5-1 to TRBJ2-1; 7 bases are shared with TRBD2. CDR1 and CDR2 from the germline V gene are SGHRS and YFSETQ. V was clipped by 0 bases and J by 7 bases; unmatched bases: 10. The CDR3 is 16 residues long. Here the CDR3 DNA reads TGCGCCAGCAGCTTGGTCGGGGGGTGTAGTGGGAATGAGCAGTTCTTC. It translates to CASSLVGGCSGNEQFF.

This chain joins TRBV25-1 and TRBJ2-1; D is possibly TRBD2 (5 bases). Germline V gives CDR1 MGHDK, CDR2 SYGVNS. V lost 2 bases and J lost 11, with 19 bases in between. This CDR3 is 15 amino acids long. In DNA, the CDR3 is TGTGCCAGCAGTGAAAGATGGAGCGGCCTCGGGAAGCAGTTCTTC. Encoded protein: CASSERWSGLGKQFF.

The J gene is TRBJ2-5, the V gene TRBV5-4, with TRBD2 identical over 8 bases. V was clipped by 4 bases and J by 2 bases; unmatched bases: 10. The germline V gene encodes CDR1 SGHNT and CDR2 YYREEE (reference sequence). CDR3 length: 16 amino acids. The CDR3 bases are TGTGCCAGCAGCACCCGCCCAGCGGGGGAGCAAGAGACCCAGTACTTC. Translation gives CASSTRPAGEQETQYF.

The V and J genes are TRBV21-1 and TRBJ2-7; the table's TRBD1 call for D was not verified on the DNA. TRBV21-1 is annotated as a pseudogene. This CDR3 is built from 15 residues. CDR3 nucleotides: TGTGCCAGCAGCCCGACAGGGGGCCCCTCCTACGAGCAGTACTTC. It yields the protein CASSPTGGPSYEQYF.

V gene TRBV5-6 combines with J gene TRBJ1-2; maybe TRBD1 (6 bases). The CDR3 loop spans 17 amino acids. V lost 4 bases and J 8 bases, leaving 27 bases between the germline ends. Looked up from germline, CDR1 is SGHDT and CDR2 is YYEEEE. The CDR3 protein is CASSLGGPQVPLWGYTF. CDR3 nucleotides: TGTGCCAGCAGCCTGGGGGGGCCCCAAGTCCCTTTGTGGGGCTACACCTTC.

The chain joins TRBV10-3 to TRBJ2-1; maybe TRBD1 (5 bases). Germline lookup yields CDR1 ENHRY and CDR2 SYGVKD. There are 13 residues in the CDR3. Deletions cut 4 bases from V and 2 bases from J, with 6 bases between. The CDR3 bases are TGTGCCATCAGTGCAGGGCCCTACAATGAGCAGTTCTTC. Protein sequence: CAISAGPYNEQFF.

This clone was picked up one time. The rearrangement uses TRBV25-1 and TRBJ2-5, with D perhaps TRBD2 (6 bases). Germline V gene sequence: CDR1 MGHDK, CDR2 SYGVNS. Trimming cost V 4 bases and J 7 bases, with 16 bases left between them. The CDR3 has 14 amino acids. The CDR3 is CASSGSSAGGTQYF. The CDR3 DNA is TGTGCCAGCAGTGGGTCCAGCGCCGGGGGGACCCAGTACTTC.

V usage is TRBV4-1 and J usage is TRBJ2-7; possibly TRBD2 for D (6 bases). The CDR3 covers 15 residues. Germline-derived CDR1 and CDR2 are MGHRA and YSYEKL. V shed 4 bases and J shed 2 bases, with 15 bases lying between them. Here the CDR3 reads CASSPSAGSTYEQYF. The DNA of the CDR3 is TGCGCCAGCAGCCCGTCTGCGGGGTCCACCTACGAGCAGTACTTC.

The V call is TRBV6-1, the J call TRBJ1-2, with a tentative D call TRBD1 (5 bases). The CDR3 has 13 amino acids. V was cut by 6 bases and J by 4 bases, with 12 bases left in between. In germline, CDR1 is MNHNS, CDR2 SASEGT. The CDR3 DNA sequence: TGTGCCAGCAGGGGGACTGGTGTCTATGGCTACACCTTC. This translates into CASRGTGVYGYTF.

The gene calls are TRBV18 and TRBJ2-1; TRBD1 matches 8 bases. Germline CDR1 is KGHSH and CDR2 is LQKENI. The CDR3 contains 16 residues. V was clipped by 4 bases and J by 6 bases; unmatched bases: 11. The CDR3 nucleotides read TGTGCCAGCTCACTTAGGACAGGGACGGGTATCAATGAGCAGTTCTTC. Protein: CASSLRTGTGINEQFF.

This clone was seen a single time. The V and J genes are TRBV18 and TRBJ1-5, with unresolved D. Per germline, CDR1 KGHSH and CDR2 LQKENI. V was pared by 6 bases and J by 8 bases, with 17 bases between. The CDR3 loop spans 14 amino acids. This CDR3 is CASSQGRGFKPQHF. As DNA, the CDR3 is TGTGCCAGCTCCCAAGGGAGAGGTTTCAAGCCCCAGCATTTT.

CDR3: CASSLQAYEQYF. The CDR3 DNA is TGTGCCAGCAGCTTACAGGCATACGAGCAGTACTTC. V and J are TRBV7-9 and TRBJ2-7; D unresolved. CDR3 size: 12 residues. In germline, CDR1 is SEHNR, CDR2 FQNEAQ (reference sequence). V was pared by 2 bases and J by 4 bases, with 6 bases between. Drawing the rest from reference TRBV7-9 and TRBJ2-7, the complete variable domain is DTGVSQNPRHKITKRGQNVTFRCDPISEHNRLYWYRQTLGQGPEFLTYFQNEAQLEKSRLLSDRFSAERPKGSFSTLEIQRTEQGDSAMYLCASSLQAYEQYFGPGTRLTVT.

The V gene is TRBV4-1, the J gene TRBJ1-4; possibly TRBD1 for D (6 bases). The CDR3 runs to 15 residues. Germline loops: CDR1 MGHRA, CDR2 YSYEKL. V lost 2 bases, J lost 7 bases, and 14 bases lay in between. The CDR3 bases are TGCGCCAGCAGCCAAAACAGGGCCGCCCTTGAAAAACTGTTTTTT. Protein: CASSQNRAALEKLFF.

The chain recombines TRBV2 with TRBJ2-1; 13 bases match TRBD2. The V gene's germline CDR1 is SNHLY and CDR2 FYNNEI. The J segment lost 7 bases and the V segment lost 5 bases, leaving 5 bases of the junction unmatched. CDR3 size: 15 residues. This CDR3 reads CASSPGLAGLNEQFF. The CDR3 coding sequence is TGTGCCAGCAGTCCGGGACTAGCGGGGCTAAATGAGCAGTTCTTC.

The rearrangement joins TRBV6-5 to TRBJ2-5; D gene unclear. In germline, CDR1 is MNHEY, CDR2 SVGAGI. There are 14 residues in the CDR3. With 1 base removed from V and 2 bases from J, the gap between germline ends came to 8 bases. The CDR3 coding sequence is TGTGCCAGCAGTTACTTGAACAGACAAGAGACCCAGTACTTC. Translation gives CASSYLNRQETQYF.

The gene calls are TRBV5-6 and TRBJ2-2, with D perhaps matching TRBD1 (5 bases). The CDR3 consists of 15 residues. Germline V lookup: CDR1 SGHDT, CDR2 YYEEEE. Trimming cost V 0 bases and J 1 base, with 7 bases left between them. The chain's CDR3 is CASSLAGMNTGELFF. The CDR3 bases are TGTGCCAGCAGCTTGGCAGGGATGAACACCGGGGAGCTGTTTTTT.

The CDR3 nucleotides read TGTGCCAGCAGCCCCGCGGGCGGGGAACCCTACAATGAGCAGTTCTTC. This translates into CASSPAGGEPYNEQFF. V and J are TRBV14 and TRBJ2-1; possibly TRBD2 for D (6 bases). V lost 4 bases and J lost 2, with 15 bases in between. The CDR3 is 16 residues long. CDR1 and CDR2 from the germline V gene are SGHDN and FVKESK.

V gene TRBV7-9 combines with J gene TRBJ2-7, with 8 bases that match TRBD1. Germline-derived CDR1 and CDR2 are SEHNR and FQNEAQ (reference sequence). V lost 5 bases, J lost 4 bases, and 10 bases stayed unmatched. The CDR3 runs to 15 residues. The CDR3, as DNA: TGTGCCAGCAGCCAACTACAGGGGGTTTCTTACGAGCAGTACTTC. Its translation is CASSQLQGVSYEQYF.

The chain uses TRBV10-2 and TRBJ2-1, with D tentatively TRBD2 (5 bases). Germline V lookup: CDR1 WSHSY, CDR2 SAAADI. The ends were cut back, 4 bases at V and 1 base at J, with 11 bases in the middle. This CDR3 comprises 15 residues. Here the CDR3 reads CASSGLAGSYNEQFF. CDR3 DNA: TGCGCCAGCAGTGGTCTAGCAGGATCCTACAATGAGCAGTTCTTC.

This sequence joins TRBV5-4 and TRBJ2-1; D ambiguous. CDR3 length: 14 residues. Germline CDR1 and CDR2: SGHNT and YYREEE (reference sequence). Trimming took off 0 bases at V and 7 bases at J, with 11 bases between the two ends. The CDR3 sequence: CASSLGSSWNEQFF. The CDR3 DNA reads as TGTGCCAGCAGCTTGGGGAGCTCCTGGAATGAGCAGTTCTTC. The complete variable domain, with remaining parts taken from reference TRBV5-4 and TRBJ2-1, reads ETGVTQSPTHLIKTRGQQVTLRCSSQSGHNTVSWYQQALGQGPQFIFQYYREEENGRGNFPPRFSGLQFPNYSSELNVNALELDDSALYLCASSLGSSWNEQFFGPGTRLTVL.